Listed below are T cell receptor beta chains from one sample, sequenced in a study of shared clonotypes between healthy human individuals. Sequencing used immunoSEQ multiplex PCR; TCRdb keeps in-frame clones, though not all of them. Counted here are about 2 million clones, about 95% occurring once; the ten biggest clones make up under 0.15%. Sequencing was carried out using naive CD4+ T cells sorted from blood. Receptors originate from a man between 18 and 29 years old in good health. Each CDR3 is given with its conserved first and last residue. D genes are given only for firm matches. Clone size is not always given. Where it is, it says once, few, many or a class for expanded clones.

cdr3_nt cdr3_aa clone_size j_call d_call v_call
TGTGCCAGCAGGAGGGGACTAGCGGGAGGGCCAGGGGGCACAGATACGCAGTATTTT CASRRGLAGGPGGTDTQYF once TRBJ2-3 TRBD2 TRBV2
TGCGCCAGCAGCTTGGGGGGTAGCGGACCTTCCTACGAGCAGTACTTC CASSLGGSGPSYEQYF NA TRBJ2-7 NA TRBV5-1
TGTGCCTGGAGTGGTGGACACACTGAAGCTTTCTTT CAWSGGHTEAFF NA TRBJ1-1 NA TRBV30
TGTGCCAGCAGCGCGGAACGACAGGGGGCGCGAAACACCATATATTTT CASSAERQGARNTIYF NA TRBJ1-3 TRBD1 TRBV9
TGCGCCAGCTCCTTAGGGGGTGCCGCTGAAGCTTTCTTT CASSLGGAAEAFF NA TRBJ1-1 NA TRBV5-1
TGTGCCATCAGTGAGATCGGGACTAGCGGTAGTGGGAACAATGAGCAGTTCTTC CAISEIGTSGSGNNEQFF NA TRBJ2-1 TRBD2 TRBV10-3
TGTGCCAGCAGTTTGGACAGGGAAGGTTCACCCCTCCACTTT CASSLDREGSPLHF NA TRBJ1-6 TRBD1 TRBV27
TGCGCCAGCAGCCAAGATGGGGATAGCGGGAGGGCCGGGGAGACCCAGTACTTC CASSQDGDSGRAGETQYF NA TRBJ2-5 TRBD2 TRBV4-1
TGTGCCAGCAGTGAGTCGGTCAGGACCCTCACAGATACGCAGTATTTT CASSESVRTLTDTQYF NA TRBJ2-3 NA TRBV25-1
TGTGCCATCAGCTACGCACCCACAGATACGCAGTATTTT CAISYAPTDTQYF once TRBJ2-3 NA TRBV10-3
TGCAGCGTTGAAGACGAACGGAACTATGGCTACACCTTC CSVEDERNYGYTF NA TRBJ1-2 NA TRBV29-1
TGTGCCAGCAGATCTTGGGGCAGGGGCCCTGAAGCTTTCTTT CASRSWGRGPEAFF NA TRBJ1-1 NA TRBV6-1
TGTGCCAGCAGCCCTGACATGAGACTGCCCCAGCATTTT CASSPDMRLPQHF NA TRBJ1-5 NA TRBV7-2
TGTGCCAGCAGACCGGATGGTTCCCGCGTCGCCCTCCACTTT CASRPDGSRVALHF NA TRBJ1-6 NA TRBV2
TGTGCCACCATGAACTCCGGGTCTGGCACTGAAGCTTTCTTT CATMNSGSGTEAFF NA TRBJ1-1 NA TRBV6-5
TGTGCCAGCAGCCGCGTGGGCTCCTACAATGAGCAGTTCTTC CASSRVGSYNEQFF NA TRBJ2-1 NA TRBV7-8
TGTGCCAGCAGGTCCGGGACTAGTGGGCCCCCCGAGCAGTACTTC CASRSGTSGPPEQYF NA TRBJ2-7 TRBD2 TRBV27
TGCGCCAGCAGCCCGACTTGGGCGAACTATGGCTACACCTTC CASSPTWANYGYTF NA TRBJ1-2 NA TRBV4-1
TGCGCCAGCAGCCAAGATTACGGCAATCAGCCCCAGCATTTT CASSQDYGNQPQHF NA TRBJ1-5 NA TRBV4-3
TGCGCCAGCAGCTTGGCGGGGTTCTCGGGGGAGACCCAGTACTTC CASSLAGFSGETQYF NA TRBJ2-5 NA TRBV5-1
TGTGCCAGCAGTGAGGTCTACGGTAACACCGGGGAGCTGTTTTTT CASSEVYGNTGELFF NA TRBJ2-2 NA TRBV6-1
TGTGCCAGCAGTTTAAACAGCATGAACACTGAAGCTTTCTTT CASSLNSMNTEAFF NA TRBJ1-1 NA TRBV27
TGCGCCAGCAGTCAAGCGCCAAGGGGCGGAGGGTCCTACGAGCAGTACTTC CASSQAPRGGGSYEQYF NA TRBJ2-7 NA TRBV23-1
TGTGCCAGCCAGAAACAGGGGGTGAACACTGAAGCTTTCTTT CASQKQGVNTEAFF NA TRBJ1-1 TRBD1 TRBV19
TGCGCCAGCAGCCCCTCCGTCGGGGATACAGGTGGCTACACCTTC CASSPSVGDTGGYTF once TRBJ1-2 NA TRBV4-3
TGTGCCAGCAGCCCCCGCCCCAGGGGGTCCCTTCAAGAGACCCAGTACTTC CASSPRPRGSLQETQYF NA TRBJ2-5 TRBD1 TRBV7-2
TGTGCCAGCAGCTTAAATTCCGTCGGGTATTTT CASSLNSVGYF once TRBJ2-3 NA TRBV11-2